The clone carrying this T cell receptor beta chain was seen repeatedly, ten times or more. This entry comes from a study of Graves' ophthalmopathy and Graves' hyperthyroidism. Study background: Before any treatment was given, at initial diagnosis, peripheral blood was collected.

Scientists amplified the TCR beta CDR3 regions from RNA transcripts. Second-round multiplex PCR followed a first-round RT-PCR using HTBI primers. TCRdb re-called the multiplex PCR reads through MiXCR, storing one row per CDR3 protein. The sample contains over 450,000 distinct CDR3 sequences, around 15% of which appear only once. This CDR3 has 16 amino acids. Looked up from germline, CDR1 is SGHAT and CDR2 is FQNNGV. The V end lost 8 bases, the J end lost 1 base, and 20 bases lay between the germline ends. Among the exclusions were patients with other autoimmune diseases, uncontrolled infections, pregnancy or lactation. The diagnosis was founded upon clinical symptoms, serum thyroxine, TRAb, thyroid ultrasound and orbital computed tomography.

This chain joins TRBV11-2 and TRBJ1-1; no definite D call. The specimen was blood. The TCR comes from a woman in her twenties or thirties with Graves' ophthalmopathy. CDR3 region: CASFNIGDRTNTEAFF. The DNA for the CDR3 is TGTGCCAGCTTCAACATCGGTGACCGGACGAACACTGAAGCTTTCTTT.